What follows are 18 T cell receptor beta chains derived from one specimen sequenced in a study of cytomegalovirus exposure and HLA in healthy donors. The study ran its PCR with 60 Vbeta and 13 Jbeta primers. Clones were read by immunoSEQ multiplex PCR, and TCRdb kept only the in-frame ones, dropping some. Its listing shows some 84,000 clones. Specimen: PBMCs. These receptors were taken from a man in his forties or fifties in good health and CMV-seronegative.

CDR3 sequence reads: CASSPSTDTQYF. The CDR3 DNA is TGTGCCAGCAGCCCGAGCACAGATACGCAGTATTTT. This chain joins TRBV7-3 and TRBJ2-3; D is uncertain. The CDR3 length is 12 residues. Looked up from germline, CDR1 is SGHTA and CDR2 is FQGTGA. V shed 5 bases and J shed 0 bases, with 3 bases lying between them.

The chain couples TRBV6-5 to TRBJ1-5; 7 nucleotides line up with TRBD1. The junction had 6 bases not matched to a gene; V was cut back by 0 bases and J by 10 bases. Germline CDR1 is MNHEY and CDR2 is SVGAGI. The length of the CDR3 is 14 residues. The CDR3 reads CASSYSGTVSPQHF. The CDR3 DNA sequence: TGTGCCAGCAGTTACTCGGGGACAGTAAGTCCCCAGCATTTT.

This chain joins TRBV6-5 and TRBJ1-2; 9 nucleotides match TRBD1. The germline gives CDR1 MNHEY, CDR2 SVGAGI. The CDR3 consists of 15 residues. V lost 3 bases to trimming and J lost 1 base; unmatched junction nucleotides: 3. CDR3: CASSYGQGNNYGYTF. CDR3 DNA: TGTGCCAGCAGTTATGGACAGGGGAATAACTATGGCTACACCTTC.

The J gene is TRBJ1-2, the V gene TRBV15, with D perhaps TRBD1 (6 bases). The germline CDR1 and CDR2 sequences are LNHNV and YYDKDF (reference sequence). V was shortened by 0 bases and J by 4 bases, with 9 bases between the two germline ends. This CDR3 has 14 residues. Here the CDR3 DNA reads TGTGCCACCAGCAGAGAGGAGGACAGCTATGGCTACACCTTC. Translating it yields CATSREEDSYGYTF.

CDR3 amino acids: CASSLDRVGNQPQHF. The CDR3 DNA sequence: TGTGCCAGCTCACTGGACAGGGTAGGCAATCAGCCCCAGCATTTT. The V gene is TRBV18, the J gene TRBJ1-5; 8 nucleotides align to TRBD1. The CDR3 consists of 15 residues. Germline-derived CDR1 and CDR2 are KGHSH and LQKENI. V lost 4 bases to trimming and J lost 2 bases; unmatched junction nucleotides: 4. The full variable domain, with the rest looked up from reference TRBV18 and TRBJ1-5, is NAGVMQNPRHLVRRRGQEARLRCSPMKGHSHVYWYRQLPEEGLKFMVYLQKENIIDESGMPKERFSAEFPKEGPSILRIQQVVRGDSAAYFCASSLDRVGNQPQHFGDGTRLSIL.

The chain uses TRBV6-5 and TRBJ1-5; D unresolved. The germline V gene encodes CDR1 MNHEY and CDR2 SVGAGI. The V and J ends lost 3 bases and 2 bases respectively, with 11 bases between them. There are 15 residues in the CDR3. The CDR3 loop is CASSYRRAGNQPQHF. The CDR3 DNA reads TGTGCCAGCAGTTATCGGAGGGCGGGCAATCAGCCCCAGCATTTT.

V gene TRBV18 combines with J gene TRBJ2-7, with D perhaps matching TRBD1 (6 bases). V gave up 4 bases and J gave up 4 bases, with 17 bases separating them. This CDR3 spans 15 amino acids. Germline V gene lookup returns CDR1 KGHSH and CDR2 LQKENI. CDR3 in amino acids: CASSRTTGEIYEQYF. CDR3 sequence (DNA): TGTGCCAGCTCACGCACGACAGGTGAAATTTACGAGCAGTACTTC. The variable domain in full, with the rest retrieved from reference TRBV18 and TRBJ2-7, is NAGVMQNPRHLVRRRGQEARLRCSPMKGHSHVYWYRQLPEEGLKFMVYLQKENIIDESGMPKERFSAEFPKEGPSILRIQQVVRGDSAAYFCASSRTTGEIYEQYFGPGTRLTVT.

This sequence joins TRBV4-1 and TRBJ1-1; D is possibly TRBD1 (5 bases). The CDR3 is 13 amino acids. The ends were cut back, 6 bases at V and 5 bases at J, with 13 bases in the middle. Germline V gene lookup returns CDR1 MGHRA and CDR2 YSYEKL. The CDR3 reads CASRAQGYTEAFF. DNA for the CDR3: TGCGCCAGCAGGGCTCAGGGATATACTGAAGCTTTCTTT.

The chain uses TRBV5-5 and TRBJ1-6, with a possible D match to TRBD1 (6 bases). CDR1 is SGHKS and CDR2 is YYEKEE in the germline V gene (reference sequence). The CDR3 extends over 14 amino acids. Trimming took 0 bases from V and 7 from J, leaving 8 bases between them. The CDR3 nucleotides read TGTGCCAGCAGCTTGGGGACAGTCAATTCACCCCTCCACTTT. Translated, it gives CASSLGTVNSPLHF.

This chain joins TRBV11-2 and TRBJ2-3, with D tentatively TRBD1 (5 bases). CDR3 length equals 12 residues. V was pared by 3 bases and J by 8 bases, with 9 bases between. Per the germline V gene, CDR1 is SGHAT and CDR2 is FQNNGV. The CDR3 reads CASSFDRATQYF. DNA of the CDR3: TGTGCCAGCAGCTTTGACAGAGCTACGCAGTATTTT.

In regard to this clone: Other DNA sequences in this sample translate to the same CDR3. The V gene is TRBV7-9, the J gene TRBJ2-7, with TRBD2 identical over 7 bases. V shed 4 bases, J shed 12 bases, and the junction held 6 bases outside the gene matches. Germline V gene data show CDR1 as SEHNR and CDR2 as FQNEAQ (reference sequence). CDR3 size: 11 residues. The CDR3 spells CASSSTGGRYF. The CDR3 DNA sequence: TGTGCCAGCAGCTCTACGGGGGGTAGGTACTTC.

Written as DNA, the CDR3 is TGTGCCACCAGCAGAGATAGGCAGGTTTCCTACGAGCAGTACTTC. It yields the protein CATSRDRQVSYEQYF. The chain is built from TRBV15 and TRBJ2-7; D is undetermined. The CDR3 totals 15 residues. Germline V gene lookup returns CDR1 LNHNV and CDR2 YYDKDF (reference sequence). Deletions cut 0 bases from V and 1 base from J, with 10 bases between.

The J gene is TRBJ2-1, the V gene TRBV6-1; perhaps TRBD2 as D (6 bases). V was cut by 7 bases and J by 5 bases, with 15 bases left in between. In germline, CDR1 is MNHNS, CDR2 SASEGT. This CDR3 contains 14 residues. CDR3 in amino acids: CASNRDSLNNEQFF. Written as DNA, the CDR3 is TGTGCCAGCAATCGGGACTCGCTAAACAATGAGCAGTTCTTC.

This chain links TRBV30 with TRBJ1-5; no firm D call. V shed 1 base and J shed 4 bases, with 8 bases lying between them. The CDR3 contains 13 residues. CDR1 GTSNPN and CDR2 SVGIG come from the germline V gene (reference sequence). The chain's CDR3 is CAWSGQVNQPQHF. The CDR3 nucleotides are TGTGCCTGGAGTGGTCAGGTGAATCAGCCCCAGCATTTT.

The V gene is TRBV5-1, the J gene TRBJ1-2; D gene unclear. The length of the CDR3 is 13 residues. CDR1 and CDR2 (germline): SGHRS, YFSETQ. The germline V and J ends were trimmed by 4 bases and 3 bases, with 10 bases remaining between them. CDR3 sequence: CASSTGGYYGYTF. The CDR3 nucleotides read TGCGCCAGCAGCACCGGAGGATACTATGGCTACACCTTC.

V usage is TRBV7-3 and J usage is TRBJ2-7; 9 bases fit TRBD1. The germline V gene encodes CDR1 SGHTA and CDR2 FQGTGA. Trimming cost V 4 bases and J 4 bases; bases outside gene matches: 5. The CDR3 sequence is 14 residues long. CDR3 amino acids: CASSSNRGPYEQYF. The CDR3 DNA reads as TGTGCCAGCAGCTCCAACAGGGGGCCTTACGAGCAGTACTTC.

Concerning this clone itself: Other DNA sequences in this sample translate to the same CDR3. The rearrangement uses TRBV2 and TRBJ1-6, with a tentative D call TRBD1 (6 bases). Trimming took 4 bases from V and 7 from J, leaving 8 bases between them. The length of the CDR3 is 13 residues. The germline gives CDR1 SNHLY, CDR2 FYNNEI. CDR3 residues: CASSGQGNSPLHF. DNA of the CDR3: TGTGCCAGCAGTGGGCAGGGGAATTCACCCCTCCACTTT.

As concerns this clone: At one boundary the junction diverges from the germline segment, which might be a read error. The rearrangement uses TRBV2 and TRBJ1-5, with no clear D. Germline V gives CDR1 SNHLY, CDR2 FYNNEI. The CDR3 consists of 16 residues. The CDR3 coding sequence is TGTGCCAGTAGTGCCCGGGATTACTATAGCAATCAGCCCCAGCATTTT. Protein sequence: CASSARDYYSNQPQHF.